This passage covers 30 T cell receptor beta chains from one sample sequenced in a study of tissue T cells after allogeneic stem cell transplantation. Only in-frame clones appear in the TCRdb table, and some are missing; sequencing was by immunoSEQ multiplex PCR. The data contain around 8,000 clones, over 40% of them singletons. Time point: mouse harvest day 7 after allogeneic transplant. Tail vein injection delivered 10^7 T-cell-depleted bone marrow cells and 10^6 splenic CD5+ T cells. The sample taken for sequencing was gut tissue. These receptors originate from a female BALB/c mouse given C57BL/6 T cells with graft-versus-host disease after an allogeneic hematopoietic cell transplant.

This clone turned up a few times. Mouse gene names and germline throughout. The sequenced fragment ends 1 residue before the CDR3 boundary, so the rest is inferred from the germline J gene. V and J are TRBV23 and TRBJ2-1; the table's TRBD2 call for D was not verified on the DNA. This CDR3 contains 16 residues. Germline V gives CDR1 KGHTA, CDR2 FQNQQP. CDR3 loop: CSSSQSAWGGYAEQFF. The sequenced part of the CDR3 DNA is TGCTCCAGCAGTCAATCCGCCTGGGGGGGCTATGCTGAGCAGTTC.

As concerns this clone: Any gene name here is a mouse gene name. The CDR3 end falls 1 residue outside the read, so it is completed with the germline J gene. The gene calls are TRBV12-1 and TRBJ2-7; 10 bases fit TRBD2. V was clipped by 0 bases and J by 3 bases; unmatched bases: 4. This CDR3 is 15 amino acids long. The germline V gene encodes CDR1 SGHSN and CDR2 HYEKVE. The CDR3 bases that were read are TGTGCCAGCTCTCTCACACTGGGGGGGTTCTATGAACAGTAC. It is translated as CASSLTLGGFYEQY. The complete CDR3 protein is CASSLTLGGFYEQYF.

A word on this clone: The genes and germline here are from mouse. The read terminates 1 residue ahead of where the CDR3 ends, so the germline J gene completes it. The chain couples TRBV13-2 to TRBJ1-6; TRBD1 matches 10 bases. TRBJ1-6 is an ORF; its function is uncertain. The V gene's germline CDR1 is NNHNN and CDR2 SYGAGS (reference sequence). The CDR3 is 16 residues long. Losses at the gene ends were 3 bases for V and 5 bases for J; bases not matched to a gene: 5. CDR3 sequence: CASGGAGTGDNSPLYF. CDR3 bases read: TGTGCCAGCGGTGGAGCCGGGACAGGGGATAATTCGCCCCTCTAC.

Remarks on this clone: Any gene name here is a mouse gene name. The read ends 1 residue early relative to the CDR3; the germline J gene fills the gap. This chain uses TRBV13-3 with TRBJ1-1, with D unresolved. This CDR3 has 13 amino acids. The germline V gene has CDR1 NNHDY and CDR2 SYVADS. Trimming pared 2 bases from V and 1 base from J, leaving 6 bases between. The CDR3 DNA, read in part, is TGTGCCAGCAGTGAAAGCCTAAACACAGAAGTCTTC. Protein sequence: CASSESLNTEVF. Given in full, the CDR3 is CASSESLNTEVFF.

Remarks on this clone: Gene labels here are mouse ones. The sequence runs out 1 residue before the end of the CDR3; the remainder is reconstructed from the germline J gene. Other DNA sequences in the sample encode the same CDR3. The chain carries TRBV26 and TRBJ2-3; the D is unclear. V dropped 4 bases and J dropped 0 bases, with 8 bases sitting between them. Looked up from germline, CDR1 is KGHPV and CDR2 is FQNQEV (reference sequence). The CDR3 sequence is 14 residues long. This chain's CDR3 is CASSRTSSAETLYF. CDR3 bases read: TGTGCCAGCAGTCGCACATCTAGTGCAGAAACGCTGTAT.

With respect to this clone: The gene symbols are mouse symbols. Sequencing ends 1 residue short of the CDR3 end; the germline J gene provides the rest. The genes are TRBV26 and TRBJ2-4; D call uncertain. The ends were cut back, 2 bases at V and 4 bases at J, with 4 bases in the middle. The V gene's germline CDR1 is KGHPV and CDR2 FQNQEV (reference sequence). The CDR3 length is 12 residues. CDR3 bases read: TGTGCCAGCAGTCTGCACAAAAACACCTTGTAC. Translating it yields CASSLHKNTLY. The whole CDR3 sequence is CASSLHKNTLYF. The full variable domain, rest sourced from reference TRBV26 and TRBJ2-4, is NSKVIQTPRYLVKGQGQKAKMRCIPEKGHPVVFWYQQNKNNEFKFLINFQNQEVLQQIDMTEKRFSAECPSNSPCSLEIQSSEAGDSALYLCASSLHKNTLYFGAGTRLSVL.

Regarding this clone: Gene and germline names: mouse. The read ends 1 residue shy of where the CDR3 ends; the end is completed using the germline J gene. This sequence joins TRBV26 and TRBJ2-5; no firm D call. This CDR3 has 14 amino acids. V lost 0 bases and J lost 1, with 5 bases in between. Germline-derived CDR1 and CDR2 are KGHPV and FQNQEV (reference sequence). The CDR3 loop reads CASSLSGYQDTQYF. The CDR3 DNA, read in part, is TGTGCCAGCAGTCTGTCCGGGTACCAAGACACCCAGTAC.

With regard to this clone: Germline and genes here are mouse. The DNA ends 1 residue before the CDR3 does, and the rest of the CDR3 is filled in from the germline J gene. V gene TRBV26 combines with J gene TRBJ2-4, with D possibly being TRBD1 (6 bases). V lost 6 bases and J lost 3, with 10 bases in between. The V gene's germline CDR1 is KGHPV and CDR2 FQNQEV (reference sequence). The CDR3 consists of 13 residues. Here the CDR3 reads CASSQGRQNTLYF. The covered CDR3 bases are TGTGCCAGCAGCCAGGGGAGACAAAACACCTTGTAC.

Turning to this clone: Gene names denote mouse genes. The sequence runs out 1 residue before the end of the CDR3; the remainder is reconstructed from the germline J gene. This rearrangement joins TRBV26 to TRBJ2-1; 7 bases agree with TRBD1. The germline gives CDR1 KGHPV, CDR2 FQNQEV (reference sequence). The CDR3 length is 14 residues. J gave up 6 bases and V 4 bases, and 6 bases lay outside the gene matches. CDR3 sequence reads: CASSRDRESAEQFF. Partial CDR3 DNA: TGTGCCAGCAGTCGAGACAGGGAGTCTGCTGAGCAGTTC.

Comments on this clone: Here the gene names and germline are mouse. The DNA ends 1 residue before the CDR3 does, and the rest of the CDR3 is filled in from the germline J gene. The V and J genes are TRBV15 and TRBJ2-4; 7 positions agree with TRBD1. V lost 6 bases and J lost 5; bases outside the gene matches: 8. Germline assignment: CDR1 SGHND and CDR2 FRSKSL. The CDR3 contains 14 residues. This CDR3 reads CASSRGQRGNTLYF. Partial CDR3 DNA: TGTGCCAGCAGCCGGGGACAGAGGGGAAACACCTTGTAC.

This clone was found once. These gene names are mouse names. The read stops 1 residue short of the end of the CDR3; the missing end is completed from the germline J gene. Different DNA sequences within this sample yield the same CDR3. V gene TRBV26 combines with J gene TRBJ2-7; D gene unclear. With 3 bases removed from V and 3 bases from J, the gap between germline ends came to 6 bases. Germline V gene data show CDR1 as KGHPV and CDR2 as FQNQEV (reference sequence). The CDR3 runs to 12 residues. CDR3 DNA, as far as it was read: TGTGCCAGCAGTCTTAACAACTATGAACAGTAC. This codes for CASSLNNYEQY. The CDR3 in full is CASSLNNYEQYF. Variable domain in full (rest from reference TRBV26 and TRBJ2-7): NSKVIQTPRYLVKGQGQKAKMRCIPEKGHPVVFWYQQNKNNEFKFLINFQNQEVLQQIDMTEKRFSAECPSNSPCSLEIQSSEAGDSALYLCASSLNNYEQYFGPGTRLTVL.

About this clone itself: The listed genes are named as in mouse. The CDR3 sequence: CASCRTGANTEVFF. CDR3 DNA (partial): TGTGCCAGCTGCAGGACAGGGGCAAACACAGAAGTCTTC. This chain connects TRBV12-1 to TRBJ1-1, with 9 bases matching TRBD1. The read ends 1 residue early relative to the CDR3; the germline J gene fills the gap. Trimming took 5 bases from V and 0 from J; bases not matched to a gene: 3. The CDR3 has 14 amino acids. CDR1 and CDR2 (germline): SGHSN, HYEKVE.

Turning to this clone: Mouse gene names and germline throughout. The CDR3 goes on 1 residue after the read ends, and that part is filled in from the germline J gene. The rearrangement links TRBV5 to TRBJ2-4; the D is unclear. The CDR3 is 15 amino acids. The germline V gene has CDR1 LGHNA and CDR2 YNLKQL (reference sequence). Trimming stripped 2 bases from V and 0 bases from J, with 9 bases between. The CDR3 reads CASSQSWLSQNTLYF. CDR3 DNA, as far as it was read: TGTGCCAGCAGCCAATCCTGGCTTAGTCAAAACACCTTGTAC.

This clone was picked up one time. Gene names are mouse gene names. The read terminates 1 residue before the CDR3 end, so the remaining end is supplied by the germline J gene. This chain links TRBV16 with TRBJ2-5; 9 bases align to TRBD2. Germline V gene sequence: CDR1 SGHSA, CDR2 FRNQAP. V lost 3 bases and J lost 2; bases outside the gene matches: 3. The CDR3 runs to 15 residues. CDR3 in amino acids: CASSFTGGSQDTQYF. CDR3 DNA, as far as it was read: TGTGCAAGCAGCTTTACTGGGGGGAGCCAAGACACCCAGTAC.

For this clone: The genes and germline here are from mouse. The sequenced fragment ends 1 residue before the CDR3 boundary, so the rest is inferred from the germline J gene. This rearrangement joins TRBV26 to TRBJ2-3; no clear D. The CDR3 has 13 amino acids. Germline V gene sequence: CDR1 KGHPV, CDR2 FQNQEV (reference sequence). V lost 6 bases and J 0 bases, leaving 7 bases between the germline ends. The part of the CDR3 DNA that was read is TGTGCCAGCAGCCCGGCAAGTGCAGAAACGCTGTAT. It is translated as CASSPASAETLY. The full CDR3 sequence reads CASSPASAETLYF.

This clone appeared once. Gene names are mouse gene names. The DNA ends 1 residue before the CDR3 does, and the rest of the CDR3 is filled in from the germline J gene. V gene TRBV3 combines with J gene TRBJ1-4, with TRBD1 identical over 9 bases. This CDR3 region has 15 residues. The V and J ends lost 2 bases and 7 bases, in that order; junction bases with no gene match: 5. Germline assignment: CDR1 SNHLY and CDR2 FYNGKV (reference sequence). The part of the CDR3 DNA that was read is TGTGCCAGCAGCTTATTCGGGACAGGGAGCGAAAGATTATTT. Protein: CASSLFGTGSERLF. The CDR3 reads in full as CASSLFGTGSERLFF.

Points on this clone: Germline and genes: mouse. The read stops 1 residue short of the end of the CDR3; the missing end is completed from the germline J gene. This chain links TRBV26 with TRBJ1-6; D possibly corresponds to TRBD1 (5 bases). TRBJ1-6 is flagged as an ORF with uncertain function. Germline loops: CDR1 KGHPV, CDR2 FQNQEV (reference sequence). Trimming shortened V by 4 bases and J by 6 bases, and 7 bases separated the two germline ends. The CDR3 runs 13 residues. Incomplete CDR3 DNA: TGTGCCAGCAGTCCCAGGGTTAATTCGCCCCTCTAC. It encodes CASSPRVNSPLY. The full CDR3 sequence reads CASSPRVNSPLYF.

As for this clone: Mouse gene names and germline throughout. The CDR3 extends 1 residue past the end of the read, so its final part is completed from the germline J gene. J is TRBJ2-3 and V is TRBV3; D may correspond to TRBD1 or TRBD2 (6 bases each). The length of the CDR3 is 15 residues. Germline V CDR1 and CDR2: SNHLY, FYNGKV (reference sequence). Deletions cut 1 base from V and 0 bases from J, with 8 bases between. CDR3 amino acids: CASSLVGASAETLYF. Partial CDR3 DNA: TGTGCCAGCAGCTTAGTGGGGGCGAGTGCAGAAACGCTGTAT.

Regarding this clone: The genes and germline here are from mouse. The sequenced fragment ends 1 residue before the CDR3 boundary, so the rest is inferred from the germline J gene. This sample also contains other DNA sequences that code for the same CDR3. The chain carries TRBV26 and TRBJ2-4; no clear D gene. Per germline, CDR1 KGHPV and CDR2 FQNQEV (reference sequence). The CDR3 is 13 amino acids. Deletions cut 3 bases from V and 2 bases from J, with 6 bases between. This chain's CDR3 is CASSLGSQNTLYF. The sequenced part of the CDR3 DNA is TGTGCCAGCAGTCTCGGCTCTCAAAACACCTTGTAC.

This clone is judged medium-sized. Mouse germline and gene names are used. The read stops 1 residue short of the end of the CDR3; the missing end is completed from the germline J gene. The genes are TRBV17 and TRBJ2-1; 11 bases map to TRBD2. The V gene end was trimmed by 4 bases and the J gene end by 1 base; junction bases not matched to a gene: 3. The germline V gene has CDR1 MNHDT and CDR2 YYDKIL. The CDR3 length is 16 residues. The CDR3 loop reads CASSITGGANYAEQFF. The CDR3 bases that were read are TGTGCTAGCAGTATCACTGGGGGGGCGAACTATGCTGAGCAGTTC.

To note about this clone: Gene labels here are mouse ones. The read ends 1 residue early relative to the CDR3; the germline J gene fills the gap. The genes are TRBV26 and TRBJ2-3; D gene uncertain. The ends were cut back, 3 bases at V and 1 base at J, with 11 bases in the middle. The CDR3 is made up of 15 amino acids. Germline V gives CDR1 KGHPV, CDR2 FQNQEV (reference sequence). The CDR3 DNA, read in part, is TGTGCCAGCAGTCTCATAATAAGGGGTGCAGAAACGCTGTAT. This codes for CASSLIIRGAETLY. In full, the CDR3 is CASSLIIRGAETLYF.

With regard to this clone: Gene and germline names: mouse. Read sequence stops 1 residue before the CDR3 end, and the germline J gene provides the missing end. J is TRBJ1-2 and V is TRBV26, with unresolved D. Trimming took 4 bases from V and 1 from J, leaving 1 base between them. CDR1 and CDR2 (germline): KGHPV, FQNQEV (reference sequence). This CDR3 region has 11 residues. The CDR3: CASSQNSDYTF. The CDR3 DNA, read in part, is TGTGCCAGCAGTCAAAACTCCGACTACACC.

Regarding this clone: Mouse gene names and germline throughout. Read data end 1 residue before the CDR3 end; the end is taken from the germline J gene. V is TRBV26 and J is TRBJ2-5, with a possible D match to TRBD1 (5 bases). The CDR3 extends over 14 amino acids. Germline values: CDR1 KGHPV, CDR2 FQNQEV (reference sequence). Trimming pared 3 bases from V and 3 bases from J, leaving 10 bases between. The part of the CDR3 DNA that was read is TGTGCCAGCAGTCTAGAGGGGAAACAAGACACCCAGTAC. Amino acids: CASSLEGKQDTQY. The CDR3 in its entirety is CASSLEGKQDTQYF.

In its sample, this clone is large. Mouse gene names apply. The read ends 1 residue early relative to the CDR3; the germline J gene fills the gap. J is TRBJ1-6 and V is TRBV13-1, with D perhaps TRBD1 (5 bases). TRBJ1-6 is an open reading frame whose function is uncertain. The length of the CDR3 is 15 residues. The germline gives CDR1 NSHNY, CDR2 SYGAGN. V gave up 3 bases and J gave up 2 bases, with 9 bases separating them. CDR3 amino acids: CASSVKGTYNSPLYF. The covered CDR3 bases are TGTGCCAGCAGTGTCAAGGGGACCTATAATTCGCCCCTCTAC.

Comments on this clone: The genes are named according to mouse. The CDR3 end falls 1 residue outside the read, so it is completed with the germline J gene. The chain recombines TRBV13-2 with TRBJ2-4, with D perhaps matching TRBD1 or TRBD2 (5 bases each). Trimming took off 3 bases at V and 0 bases at J, with 5 bases between the two ends. CDR1 and CDR2 (germline): NNHNN, SYGAGS (reference sequence). This CDR3 contains 13 residues. The DNA read from the CDR3 is TGTGCCAGCGGTGGGGGGAGTCAAAACACCTTGTAC. It codes for CASGGGSQNTLY. In full, the CDR3 reads CASGGGSQNTLYF.

On this clone: Gene names are the mouse ones. The read gets to within 1 residue of the CDR3 end, and the germline J gene fills in the rest. The chain carries TRBV26 and TRBJ1-4, with D unresolved. The CDR3 has 12 residues. Germline V gives CDR1 KGHPV, CDR2 FQNQEV (reference sequence). Trimming took off 6 bases at V and 3 bases at J, with 5 bases between the two ends. The DNA read from the CDR3 is TGTGCCAGCAGCCCAGCCAACGAAAGATTATTT. Translation gives CASSPANERLF. The entire CDR3 is CASSPANERLFF.

By sample fraction, this clone is medium-sized. Gene names denote mouse genes. CDR3 sequence: CTCSGPNYEQYF. Incomplete CDR3 DNA: TGCACCTGCAGTGGACCGAACTATGAACAGTAC. The V and J genes are TRBV1 and TRBJ2-7; D is uncertain. The read is 1 residue too short to cover the CDR3 end, so that end is filled in from the germline J gene. The CDR3 consists of 12 residues. Germline values: CDR1 NSQYPW, CDR2 LRSPGD (reference sequence). The V end lost 4 bases, the J end lost 3 bases, and 7 bases lay between the germline ends. Variable domain in full (rest from reference TRBV1 and TRBJ2-7): VTLLEQNPRWRLVPRGQAVNLRCILKNSQYPWMSWYQQDLQKQLQWLFTLRSPGDKEVKSLPGADYLATRVTDTELRLQVANMSQGRTLYCTCSGPNYEQYFGPGTRLTVL.

Comment on this clone: Mouse germline and gene names are used. The read comes to an end 1 residue before the CDR3 does, leaving the germline J gene to fill in the end. This chain uses TRBV4 with TRBJ2-7; D is ambiguous. Trimming left V 4 bases short and J 3 bases short, with 7 bases between. CDR3 size: 12 residues. Germline values: CDR1 LGHDT, CDR2 YNNKQL (reference sequence). CDR3: CASSFRLYEQYF. CDR3 bases read: TGTGCCAGCAGCTTCCGACTCTATGAACAGTAC.

Concerning this clone itself: Germline and genes here are mouse. The CDR3 goes on 1 residue after the read ends, and that part is filled in from the germline J gene. The chain recombines TRBV26 with TRBJ1-1; D uncertain. With 2 bases removed from V and 4 bases from J, the gap between germline ends came to 11 bases. The CDR3 consists of 14 residues. Germline V CDR1 and CDR2: KGHPV, FQNQEV (reference sequence). The CDR3 DNA, read in part, is TGTGCCAGCAGTCTGAACGGGGTGGGCACAGAAGTCTTC. This sequence encodes CASSLNGVGTEVF. The full CDR3 protein reads CASSLNGVGTEVFF.

Worth noting for this clone: Gene names are mouse gene names. The CDR3 end falls 1 residue outside the read, so it is completed with the germline J gene. V usage is TRBV5 and J usage is TRBJ2-1, with D perhaps TRBD1 (6 bases). The CDR3 contains 15 residues. Trimming pared 2 bases from V and 0 bases from J, leaving 8 bases between. Germline values: CDR1 LGHNA, CDR2 YNLKQL (reference sequence). The CDR3 protein is CASSQRDTNYAEQFF. Partial CDR3 DNA: TGTGCCAGCAGCCAACGGGACACTAACTATGCTGAGCAGTTC.